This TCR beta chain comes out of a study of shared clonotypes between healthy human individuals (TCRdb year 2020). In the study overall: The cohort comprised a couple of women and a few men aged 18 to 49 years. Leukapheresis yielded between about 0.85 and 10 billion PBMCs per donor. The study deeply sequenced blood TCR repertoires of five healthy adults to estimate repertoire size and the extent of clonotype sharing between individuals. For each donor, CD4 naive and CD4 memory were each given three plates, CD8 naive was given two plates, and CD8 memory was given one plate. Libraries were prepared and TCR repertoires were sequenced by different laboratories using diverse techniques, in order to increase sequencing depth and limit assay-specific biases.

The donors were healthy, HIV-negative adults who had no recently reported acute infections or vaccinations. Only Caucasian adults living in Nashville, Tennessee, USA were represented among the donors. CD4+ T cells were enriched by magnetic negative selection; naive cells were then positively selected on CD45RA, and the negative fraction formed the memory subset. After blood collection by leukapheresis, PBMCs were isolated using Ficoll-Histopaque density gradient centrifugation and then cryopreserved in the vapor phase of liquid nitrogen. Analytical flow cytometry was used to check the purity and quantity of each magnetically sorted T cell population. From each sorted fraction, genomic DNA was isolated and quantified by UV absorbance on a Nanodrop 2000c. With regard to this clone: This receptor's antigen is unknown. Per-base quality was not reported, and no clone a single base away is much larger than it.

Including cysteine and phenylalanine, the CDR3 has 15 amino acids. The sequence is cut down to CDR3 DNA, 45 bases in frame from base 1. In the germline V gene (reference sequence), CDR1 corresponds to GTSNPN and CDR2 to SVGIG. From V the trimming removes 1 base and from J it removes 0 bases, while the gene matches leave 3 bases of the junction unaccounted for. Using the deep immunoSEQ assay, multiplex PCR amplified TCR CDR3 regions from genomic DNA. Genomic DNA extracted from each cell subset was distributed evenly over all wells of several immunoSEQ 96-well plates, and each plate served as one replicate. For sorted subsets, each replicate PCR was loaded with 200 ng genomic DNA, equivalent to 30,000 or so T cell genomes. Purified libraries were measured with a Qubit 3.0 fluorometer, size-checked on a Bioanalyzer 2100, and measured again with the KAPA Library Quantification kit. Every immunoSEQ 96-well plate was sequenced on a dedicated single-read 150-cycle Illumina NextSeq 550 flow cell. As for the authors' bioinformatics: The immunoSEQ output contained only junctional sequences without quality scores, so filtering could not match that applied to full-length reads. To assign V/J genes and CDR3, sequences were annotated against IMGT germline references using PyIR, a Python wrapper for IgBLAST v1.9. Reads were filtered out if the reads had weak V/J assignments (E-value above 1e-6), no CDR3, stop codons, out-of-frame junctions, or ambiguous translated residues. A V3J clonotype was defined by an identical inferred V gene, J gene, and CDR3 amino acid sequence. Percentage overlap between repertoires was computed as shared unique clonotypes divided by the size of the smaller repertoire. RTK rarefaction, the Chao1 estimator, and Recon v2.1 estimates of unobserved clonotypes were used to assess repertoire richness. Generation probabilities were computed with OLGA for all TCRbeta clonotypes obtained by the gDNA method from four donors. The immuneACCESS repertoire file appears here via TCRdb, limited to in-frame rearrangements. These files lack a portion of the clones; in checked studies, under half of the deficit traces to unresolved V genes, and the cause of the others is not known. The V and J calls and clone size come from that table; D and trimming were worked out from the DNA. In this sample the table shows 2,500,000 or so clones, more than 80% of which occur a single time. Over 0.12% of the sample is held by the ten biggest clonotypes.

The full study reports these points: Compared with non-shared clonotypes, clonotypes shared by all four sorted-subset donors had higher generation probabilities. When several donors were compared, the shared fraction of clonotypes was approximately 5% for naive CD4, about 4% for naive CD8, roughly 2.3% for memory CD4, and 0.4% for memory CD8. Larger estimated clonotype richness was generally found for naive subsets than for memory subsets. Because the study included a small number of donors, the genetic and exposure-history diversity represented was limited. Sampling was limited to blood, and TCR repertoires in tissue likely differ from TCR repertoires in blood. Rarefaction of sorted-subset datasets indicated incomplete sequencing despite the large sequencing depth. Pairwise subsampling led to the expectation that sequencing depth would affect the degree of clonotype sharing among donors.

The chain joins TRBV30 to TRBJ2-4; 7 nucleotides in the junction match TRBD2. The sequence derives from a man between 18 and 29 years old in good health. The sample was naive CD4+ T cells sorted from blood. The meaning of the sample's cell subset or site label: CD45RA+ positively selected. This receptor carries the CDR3 CAWSGGGVAKNIQYF. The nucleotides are TGTGCCTGGAGTGGGGGGGGAGTAGCCAAAAACATTCAGTACTTC.